The clone carrying this T cell receptor beta chain appeared a single time. What it binds is not known. This sample was taken from a study of cytotoxic CD8 clonotypes in ibrutinib-treated CLL. Study-wide context: Among the patients, ten to eleven presented as relapsed/refractory and around 15 as treatment-naive; roughly 17 showed unmutated IGHV. About 24 partial and 2 complete responses; at median roughly 70 months, roughly 15 remitted, roughly 12 progressed. It was after a median about 12 months of treatment, range 6 to 36, that response samples were taken. Study-wide points: Whereas clonality rose at ibrutinib response, it declined toward baseline at progression.

The method was immunoSEQ multiplex PCR; TCRdb's version includes in-frame clones alone and lacks a portion of them. The data show some 92,000 clones, with roughly three quarters seen just once and around 23% held by the top ten. The CDR3 has 17 amino acids. Trimming cost V 4 bases and J 3 bases; bases outside gene matches: 11. Per the germline V gene, CDR1 is SGHKS and CDR2 is YYEKEE (reference sequence). The receptor was isolated from a human donor with chronic lymphocytic leukemia. The rearrangement uses TRBV5-5 and TRBJ2-1; the match to TRBD2 covers 9 bases. Sequenced material: PBMCs, taken after 24 months of ibrutinib treatment. For the CDR3, the DNA is TGTGCCAGCAGCCCGACCGGGACTAGCCGGGGCTACAATGAGCAGTTCTTC. It codes for CASSPTGTSRGYNEQFF.